Following are 30 T cell receptor beta chains from one sample sequenced in a study of T cells after yellow fever vaccination (dated by TCRdb to about 2019). The treatment or condition label corresponds to: live attenuated yellow fever vaccine strain. Receptor amplification or capture employed 5' RACE. The instrument was an Illumina NovaSeq 6000. TCRdb trimmed public reads at Q25 via fastp, called clones via MiXCR and kept in-frame beta chains. Rows are unified per CDR3 protein, each entry keeping the most common DNA and genes. This sample gives 200,000 to 300,000 distinct CDR3 sequences in total; approximately 3.8% of them show up just once. The ten most abundant clones make up under 20% of the sample. The sequences come from PBMCs, collected 15 days after the yellow fever booster vaccination. These receptors all stem from a man between 18 and 35 years old who received the YFV17D yellow fever vaccine.

This clonotype was counted between two and nine times. The junction departs from germline at one end; a sequencing error may be responsible. The chain employs TRBV27 and TRBJ1-5; 7 nucleotides line up with TRBD1. Per the germline V gene, CDR1 is MNHEY and CDR2 is SMNVEV (reference sequence). The CDR3 runs 16 residues. The CDR3 DNA follows: TGCACCAGCAGTCCCGTGGACAGGACAGACAATCAGCCCCAGCATTTT. Translating gives CTSSPVDRTDNQPQHF.

This clonotype was counted at least ten times. The chain combines TRBV7-2 with TRBJ2-1, with unresolved D. V was shortened by 3 bases and J by 0 bases, with 12 bases between the two germline ends. There are 16 residues in the CDR3. CDR1 is SGHTA, CDR2 FQGNSA, per germline. In nucleotides, the CDR3 is TGTGCCAGCAGCTTGGCCCCACGGCCCTCCTACAATGAGCAGTTCTTC. Encoded protein: CASSLAPRPSYNEQFF.

This clonotype was seen at least ten times. This chain uses TRBV2 with TRBJ2-3, with a possible D match to TRBD2 (5 bases). Germline V lookup: CDR1 SNHLY, CDR2 FYNNEI. This CDR3 region has 13 residues. V gave up 8 bases and J gave up 1 base, with 10 bases separating them. CDR3 sequence (DNA): TGTGCCAGCTCATATAGCGGCACAGATACGCAGTATTTT. This sequence encodes CASSYSGTDTQYF.

This clonotype was observed at least ten times. This chain links TRBV11-2 with TRBJ1-3; tentative D call: TRBD1 (5 bases). Trimming left V 5 bases short and J 3 bases short, with 14 bases between. CDR1 SGHAT and CDR2 FQNNGV come from the germline V gene. There are 15 residues in the CDR3. CDR3 bases: TGTGCCAGCAGCCCCTTCAGGGCTAGTGGAAACACCATATATTTT. Translating it yields CASSPFRASGNTIYF.

This clonotype occurred many times. The J gene is TRBJ1-1, the V gene TRBV20-1; no firm D call. V was clipped by 3 bases and J by 1 base, with 9 bases between them. The CDR3 runs 13 residues. Germline V gene lookup returns CDR1 DFQATT and CDR2 SNEGSKA (reference sequence). Here the CDR3 DNA reads TGCAGTGCTAGCAGTCCGACGAACACTGAAGCTTTCTTT. Amino acid sequence: CSASSPTNTEAFF.

This clonotype was counted at least ten times. The J gene is TRBJ2-5, the V gene TRBV5-1; unclear D gene. The CDR3 runs 13 residues. V lost 1 base to trimming and J lost 1 base, with 5 bases between them. Germline V gives CDR1 SGHRS, CDR2 YFSETQ. The CDR3 is CASSLRTQETQYF. CDR3 coding DNA: TGCGCCAGCAGCTTGCGAACCCAAGAGACCCAGTACTTC.

At least ten counts were recorded for this clonotype. The V and J genes are TRBV5-1 and TRBJ1-1; D is possibly TRBD1 (5 bases). The CDR3 is 14 amino acids. CDR1 is SGHRS and CDR2 is YFSETQ in the germline V gene. The germline V and J ends were trimmed by 1 base and 4 bases, with 11 bases remaining between them. The CDR3 DNA reads TGCGCCAGCAGCTTGCCTGGACACGTCACTGAAGCTTTCTTT. This codes for CASSLPGHVTEAFF.

There are many counts of this clonotype. This chain links TRBV5-5 with TRBJ2-7; 11 bases are shared with TRBD2. J lost 7 bases, V lost 4 bases, and 7 bases had no gene match. From germline, CDR1 is SGHKS and CDR2 YYEKEE (reference sequence). The CDR3 is 14 amino acids. As DNA, the CDR3 is TGTGCCAGCAGCACATATAGCGGGGGGGAAGAGCAGTACGTC. Translating gives CASSTYSGGEEQYV.

Many counts were recorded for this clonotype. The chain links TRBV10-3 to TRBJ1-3, with D perhaps matching TRBD1 (6 bases). Germline-derived CDR1 and CDR2 are ENHRY and SYGVKD. The V end lost 10 bases, the J end lost 0 bases, and 13 bases lay between the germline ends. The CDR3 runs 14 residues. The CDR3 nucleotides read TGTGCCACAGGGACACGCGACTCTGGAAACACCATATATTTT. Its translation is CATGTRDSGNTIYF.

This clonotype was recorded many times. The chain has TRBV5-1 and TRBJ1-4, with 7 bases lining up with TRBD1. The CDR3 contains 13 residues. Germline CDR1 SGHRS, CDR2 YFSETQ. V was pared by 5 bases and J by 7 bases, with 5 bases of the junction left unmatched. CDR3 DNA sequence: TGCGCCAGCAGGACAGGGTCGGGTGAAAAACTGTTTTTT. It is translated as CASRTGSGEKLFF.

The table lists this clonotype with many counts. The rearrangement uses TRBV11-2 and TRBJ1-2; D unresolved. Germline loops: CDR1 SGHAT, CDR2 FQNNGV. Trimming stripped 5 bases from V and 8 bases from J, with 21 bases between. The CDR3 has 15 residues. CDR3 nucleotide sequence: TGTGCCAGCAGCCCGAGCGACGGAGAATATGGGGGCTACACCTTC. Translating gives CASSPSDGEYGGYTF.

Many counts were recorded for this clonotype. The gene calls are TRBV12-3 or TRBV12-4 and TRBJ2-5, with 7 bases that match TRBD1. This CDR3 region has 16 residues. V gave up 5 bases and J gave up 2 bases; unmatched junction bases: 11. The CDR3 loop is CASSKGTASQQETQYF. The CDR3 bases are TGTGCCAGCAGTAAGGGGACAGCAAGTCAGCAAGAGACCCAGTACTTC.

This clonotype came up many times. This chain joins TRBV7-9 and TRBJ2-3, with 10 bases identical to TRBD2. The germline gives CDR1 SEHNR, CDR2 FQNEAQ (reference sequence). CDR3 length: 16 residues. J lost 3 bases, V lost 5 bases, and 8 bases had no gene match. The CDR3 region is CASSPIAGGSTDTQYF. The CDR3 region has the DNA TGTGCCAGCAGCCCCATAGCGGGGGGCTCAACAGATACGCAGTATTTT. Filled out from reference TRBV7-9 and TRBJ2-3, the complete variable domain reads DTGVSQNPRHKITKRGQNVTFRCDPISEHNRLYWYRQTLGQGPEFLTYFQNEAQLEKSRLLSDRFSAERPKGSFSTLEIQRTEQGDSAMYLCASSPIAGGSTDTQYFGPGTRLTVL.

The table lists this clonotype with many counts. This chain links TRBV7-9 with TRBJ1-6; 8 positions match TRBD1. This CDR3 has 15 residues. Germline lookup yields CDR1 SEHNR and CDR2 FQNEAQ (reference sequence). The V and J ends lost 4 bases and 6 bases, in that order; junction bases with no gene match: 5. The CDR3 is CASSSQGATNSPLHF. In DNA form, the CDR3 reads TGTGCCAGCAGCTCTCAGGGGGCCACTAATTCACCCCTCCACTTT.

This clonotype was detected ten times or more. The J gene is TRBJ2-3, the V gene TRBV28; D unclear. Germline CDR1 is MDHEN and CDR2 is SYDVKM. The ends were cut back, 7 bases at V and 2 bases at J, with 4 bases in the middle. The CDR3 is made up of 11 amino acids. CDR3 DNA: TGTGCCAGCACAACCACAGATACGCAGTATTTT. Translating it yields CASTTTDTQYF.

The J gene is TRBJ2-5, the V gene TRBV12-3 or TRBV12-4; TRBD2 aligns across 8 bases. The CDR3 is made up of 15 amino acids. Trimming cost V 4 bases and J 2 bases; bases outside gene matches: 6. CDR3 sequence: CASSSPLAGQETQYF. The CDR3 DNA sequence: TGTGCCAGCAGTTCCCCTTTAGCGGGGCAAGAGACCCAGTACTTC.

The table lists this clonotype with many counts. The chain combines TRBV4-1 with TRBJ2-7, with 8 bases lining up with TRBD1. V shed 4 bases, J shed 7 bases, and the junction held 3 bases outside the gene matches. CDR3 size: 12 residues. Germline V gene sequence: CDR1 MGHRA, CDR2 YSYEKL. CDR3 in DNA: TGCGCCAGCAGCCGAACAGGGGGTGAGCAGTACTTC. Its translation: CASSRTGGEQYF.

This clonotype appeared many times. The chain combines TRBV5-1 with TRBJ1-2; D gene uncertain. Deletions cut 5 bases from V and 1 base from J, with 6 bases between. This CDR3 has 12 amino acids. The V gene's germline CDR1 is SGHRS and CDR2 YFSETQ. The DNA for the CDR3 is TGCGCCAGCAGGGGATATAACTATGGCTACACCTTC. It is translated as CASRGYNYGYTF.

This clonotype was seen many times. The V gene is TRBV12-3 or TRBV12-4, the J gene TRBJ2-3; possibly TRBD1 for D (5 bases). Trimming left V 7 bases short and J 2 bases short, with 10 bases between. This CDR3 is 13 amino acids long. The CDR3 DNA sequence: TGTGCCAGCACTCCAGGGTACACAGATACGCAGTATTTT. Its translation: CASTPGYTDTQYF.

This clonotype was recorded at least ten times. This chain joins TRBV7-9 and TRBJ1-1; D unclear. The CDR3 totals 16 residues. The germline V and J ends were trimmed by 1 base and 6 bases, with 18 bases remaining between them. Germline V gene sequence: CDR1 SEHNR, CDR2 FQNEAQ (reference sequence). This CDR3 reads CASSLGVKLENSEAFF. CDR3 nucleotide sequence: TGTGCCAGCAGCTTAGGAGTGAAGCTGGAAAACTCTGAAGCTTTCTTT.

The sample holds many counts of this clonotype. This chain uses TRBV5-6 with TRBJ2-7; 7 nucleotides match TRBD2. This CDR3 has 15 amino acids. Trimming removed 4 bases from V and 1 base from J; junction bases left unmatched: 8. Germline values: CDR1 SGHDT, CDR2 YYEEEE. CDR3 sequence: CASSHREGWSYEQYV. CDR3 nucleotides: TGTGCCAGCAGCCATAGGGAGGGTTGGTCCTACGAGCAGTACGTC.

This clonotype has ten or more counts. V gene TRBV6-2 or TRBV6-3 combines with J gene TRBJ1-2; D gene ambiguous. Germline CDR1 reads MNHEY; CDR2 reads SVGEGT. The V gene lost 8 bases and the J gene lost 0 bases, with 10 bases spanning the gap. CDR3 size: 13 residues. CDR3 in DNA: TGTGCCAGCTGGACGCTAGCTAACTATGGCTACACCTTC. Translated: CASWTLANYGYTF.

This clonotype was seen at least ten times. The chain carries TRBV5-1 and TRBJ2-3; 9 bases align to TRBD2. Trimming took 2 bases from V and 11 from J; bases not matched to a gene: 9. CDR1 and CDR2 (germline): SGHRS, YFSETQ. The CDR3 sequence is 14 residues long. CDR3 sequence: CASSFAGGPVKQYF. Written as DNA, the CDR3 is TGCGCCAGCAGCTTTGCGGGGGGGCCAGTTAAGCAGTATTTT.

In its sample, this clonotype was seen many times. This sequence joins TRBV19 and TRBJ1-4; D may be TRBD1 (5 bases). Between the trimmed V and J ends, which lost 2 bases and 4 bases, there was a span of 17 bases. Germline V gene lookup returns CDR1 LNHDA and CDR2 SQIVND (reference sequence). The CDR3 is made up of 17 amino acids. The CDR3 loop reads CASSILRGSWSNEKLFF. For the CDR3, the DNA is TGTGCCAGTAGTATACTGCGGGGGAGCTGGAGTAATGAAAAACTGTTTTTT. The full variable domain, in which reference TRBV19 and TRBJ1-4 provide the parts outside the CDR3, is DGGITQSPKYLFRKEGQNVTLSCEQNLNHDAMYWYRQDPGQGLRLIYYSQIVNDFQKGDIAEGYSVSREKKESFPLTVTSAQKNPTAFYLCASSILRGSWSNEKLFFGSGTQLSVL.

This clonotype came up a few times. This chain uses TRBV7-6 with TRBJ2-1; TRBD2 agrees at 8 bases. V shed 3 bases, J shed 7 bases, and the junction held 5 bases outside the gene matches. The germline V gene has CDR1 SGHVS and CDR2 FNYEAQ. This CDR3 comprises 14 residues. CDR3 loop: CASSFAGGSNEQFF. In nucleotides, the CDR3 is TGTGCCAGCAGCTTCGCGGGGGGATCGAATGAGCAGTTCTTC. Based on the CDR3 plus reference TRBV7-6 and TRBJ2-1, the full variable domain is GAGVSQSPRYKVTKRGQDVALRCDPISGHVSLYWYRQALGQGPEFLTYFNYEAQQDKSGLPNDRFSAERPEGSISTLTIQRTEQRDSAMYRCASSFAGGSNEQFFGPGTRLTVL.

This clonotype was seen ten or more times. This rearrangement joins TRBV12-3 or TRBV12-4 to TRBJ1-2, with 7 bases matching TRBD1. The CDR3 loop spans 13 amino acids. With V trimmed by 5 bases and J by 7 bases, 7 bases remained unmatched. CDR3 residues: CASSQDRAAGYTF. The CDR3, as DNA: TGTGCCAGCAGTCAAGACAGGGCCGCTGGCTACACCTTC.

The table lists this clonotype with many counts. The chain employs TRBV6-1 and TRBJ1-5; D is unresolved. This CDR3 has 14 amino acids. The ends were cut back, 9 bases at V and 0 bases at J, with 12 bases in the middle. Germline lookup yields CDR1 MNHNS and CDR2 SASEGT. DNA of the CDR3: TGTGCCAGTCGAGTTCAACATAGCAATCAGCCCCAGCATTTT. This translates into CASRVQHSNQPQHF.

This clonotype was detected many times. The chain employs TRBV7-8 and TRBJ2-2; D uncertain. V gave up 3 bases and J gave up 4 bases, with 9 bases separating them. Germline V lookup: CDR1 SGHVS, CDR2 FQNEAQ. The CDR3 totals 14 residues. The CDR3 sequence: CASSLVLPTGELFF. CDR3 DNA sequence: TGTGCCAGCAGCTTGGTGTTGCCCACCGGGGAGCTGTTTTTT.

This clonotype was observed at least ten times. V and J are TRBV5-1 and TRBJ2-5; D remains ambiguous. Germline values: CDR1 SGHRS, CDR2 YFSETQ. V gave up 3 bases and J gave up 0 bases, with 9 bases separating them. The CDR3 totals 14 residues. In DNA, the CDR3 is TGCGCCAGCAGCTCGATCGGGCACCAAGAGACCCAGTACTTC. As protein: CASSSIGHQETQYF. The full variable domain, its missing parts supplied by reference TRBV5-1 and TRBJ2-5, is KAGVTQTPRYLIKTRGQQVTLSCSPISGHRSVSWYQQTPGQGLQFLFEYFSETQRNKGNFPGRFSGRQFSNSRSEMNVSTLELGDSALYLCASSSIGHQETQYFGPGTRLLVL.

This clonotype was counted ten times or more. V and J are TRBV7-9 and TRBJ1-2, with TRBD1 as a possible D gene (5 bases). CDR3 length: 14 amino acids. Trimming cost V 4 bases and J 4 bases, with 13 bases left between them. Germline CDR1 SEHNR, CDR2 FQNEAQ (reference sequence). The CDR3 DNA reads TGTGCCAGCAGCTCGGGACGTCGGTTCTATGGCTACACCTTC. This translates into CASSSGRRFYGYTF.